This TCR beta chain stems from a study of identical twins (dated by TCRdb to 2016 to 2017). General notes on the study: The study deep-sequenced TCR alpha and beta repertoires from monozygotic twins, unrelated adults of various ages and cord blood to test whether fetal clonotypes persist. To rule out contamination, the twin experiments were replicated at different times with different library preparation protocols.

The library was generated by 5' RACE. TCRdb lists the instrument as Illumina HiSeq 2000. A universal primer binding site was introduced by template switching, and a unique molecular identifier was present in the final cDNA, enabling accurate counting of TCR cDNA molecules. First-strand cDNA for TCR alpha and beta chains was synthesized from specific primers in the conserved constant-segment region. To control for contamination, every cDNA library carried two barcodes: a SMART-Mk sample barcode plus Illumina barcodes. TruSeq adapter sequences, together with Illumina sample barcodes, were added in two successive PCR steps. TCR alpha and beta cDNA libraries were sequenced on the Illumina HiSeq platform with custom primers. In the source study's methods: MiGEC was used to process raw reads and extract unique molecular identifiers, and MiXCR was used to find CDR3 positions. Recombination models were inferred per individual with the repgenHMM and IGoR tools using an EM algorithm. The analysis of shared clonotypes was done with the tcR package in R, with sharing normalized by the product of cloneset sizes. To study raw recombination without the effects of thymic and clonal selection, out-of-frame nonproductive sequences were analyzed. TCRdb took the public reads, trimmed them with fastp at Q25, ran MiXCR for clone calling and kept in-frame beta chains. Merged by CDR3 protein, the rows form single entries marked with the most common genes and DNA. TCRdb's processing, not the authors' own work, is the source of the V and J calls. Across this sample there are 690,000 or so distinct CDR3 sequences, with over 8.5% seen only once. The ten largest make up 0.98% of the sample.

Study-wide findings and limitations: Fewer insertions were carried by abundant cord blood beta clonotypes; a weaker similar trend was observed in young adult naive repertoires, while no such trend was observed in memory repertoires. In monozygotic twins, recombination models systematically underestimated out-of-frame TCR alpha sharing, but the models matched the sharing seen between unrelated individuals. In beta out-of-frame sequences, excess twin sharing was weaker, because having fewer shared sequences lowered the signal-to-noise ratio. Conclusions relied on cross-sectional statistical analysis, since the same donors could not be followed over many years. Compared with coincidental sharing between unrelated individuals, an excess of low generation-probability sequences was observed among out-of-frame TCR alpha sequences shared between twins. Zero-insertion analyses could be partly confounded by invariant T cells such as MAIT and iNKT, although diverse VJ usage argued against such confounding for most clonotypes.

All donors were healthy Caucasians. The twin cohort comprised three pairs of female monozygotic twins, all aged about 18 to 30 years. Peripheral blood mononuclear cells were the source from which RNA for the TCR libraries was isolated. The CDR3, from cysteine to phenylalanine, totals 15 residues. CDR3 DNA is the only sequence kept; it has 45 bases, read in frame from the first base. The germline V gene encodes CDR1 MNHEY and CDR2 SMNVEV (reference sequence). After removal of 5 bases from V and 2 bases from J, the junction retains 6 bases not matched to a gene. This clonotype was observed a handful of times. Its antigen is unknown. Per-base qualities were not stored, and no clone one base away is much larger. These records were also assigned to another study, of yellow fever vaccine responses in identical twins. As noted in the second study: According to the authors, the vaccine-induced T cell response in identical twins seemed to be partly convergent and partly specific to each individual. The study precisely tracked vaccine-responding T cell clones in identical twins.

This receptor was identified in a woman between 18 and 30 years old in good health. Rearrangement joined TRBV27 to TRBJ2-7, and TRBD1 aligns with 10 junction nucleotides. Source material: PBMCs. The DNA is TGTGCCAGCAGTGAACCGGGACAGGGGACCTACGAGCAGTACTTC. This codes for CASSEPGQGTYEQYF.